A single sample gave rise to the 5 T cell receptor beta chains below, sequenced in a study of control samples from healthy donors and cancer patients. The protocol was immunoSEQ multiplex PCR, while the TCRdb copy is restricted to in-frame clones and leaves out a portion. Among 400,000 to 450,000 clones, about 93% were seen once, and the ten largest hold around 6.5%. The sample consisted of PBMCs. The source of these receptors is a middle-aged man with head and neck cancer.

The chain employs TRBV6-5 and TRBJ2-7; 11 bases agree with TRBD2. The trim removed 2 bases at V and 4 bases at J, leaving 4 bases unmatched. The germline V gene has CDR1 MNHEY and CDR2 SVGAGI. The CDR3 extends over 15 amino acids. The CDR3 DNA sequence: TGTGCCAGCAGTTACCCCGGGACTAGCGGTTACGAGCAGTACTTC. Translating it yields CASSYPGTSGYEQYF.

This CDR3 reads CASSDTSGQETQYF. The CDR3, as DNA: TGTGCCAGCAGTGATACTAGCGGACAAGAGACCCAGTACTTC. The genes are TRBV28 and TRBJ2-5, with TRBD2 matching over 8 bases. Germline values: CDR1 MDHEN, CDR2 SYDVKM. CDR3 length equals 14 residues. With 5 bases clipped from V and 2 bases from J, the junction kept 4 bases outside the gene matches.

The J gene is TRBJ2-1, the V gene TRBV29-1, with 8 bases aligning to TRBD2. The J segment lost 6 bases and the V segment lost 7 bases, leaving 11 bases of the junction unmatched. Germline V lookup: CDR1 SQVTM, CDR2 ANQGSEA. This CDR3 is built from 14 residues. The CDR3 is CSGARGGQPNEQFF. Here the CDR3 DNA reads TGCAGCGGGGCTCGGGGGGGCCAGCCCAATGAGCAGTTCTTC.

This chain joins TRBV29-1 and TRBJ2-3, with 7 positions matching TRBD2. The CDR3 consists of 15 residues. Trimming cost V 1 base and J 0 bases; bases outside gene matches: 4. Germline V gives CDR1 SQVTM, CDR2 ANQGSEA. CDR3 DNA sequence: TGCAGCGTTGAAGCGGTGCGGGGGAGCACAGATACGCAGTATTTT. This sequence encodes CSVEAVRGSTDTQYF.

The table lists this clone with a count of one. The chain has TRBV14 and TRBJ2-1; 9 nucleotides agree with TRBD2. Trimming at V came to 5 bases and at J to 2 bases, leaving 1 base not matched to a gene. Looked up from germline, CDR1 is SGHDN and CDR2 is FVKESK. There are 14 residues in the CDR3. CDR3: CASSVAGAYNEQFF. DNA for the CDR3: TGTGCCAGCAGCGTAGCGGGGGCCTACAATGAGCAGTTCTTC.